This TCR beta chain comes out of a study of identical twins. This clonotype has only a few counts. Its antigen is currently unknown. Study results and limitations: Researchers reported weaker excess twin sharing in beta out-of-frame sequences. For out-of-frame alpha sequences shared by twins, low generation probability was in excess.

This CDR3 contains 15 residues. The V gene lost 4 bases and the J gene lost 0 bases, with 12 bases spanning the gap. The germline V gene has CDR1 MGHRA and CDR2 YSYEKL. Via MiXCR, TCRdb re-called the 5' RACE reads, giving one row per CDR3 protein. The sample contains some 240,000 distinct CDR3 sequences, approximately 8.6% of which appear only once. These same records also appear under a second study, on yellow fever vaccine responses in identical twins.

J is TRBJ1-1 and V is TRBV4-1; D is unclear. The TCR comes from a woman under 30 in good health. The sample consisted of CD8+ T cells sorted from blood. The CDR3 nucleotides are TGCGCCAGCAGCCTGGAGCCGGACTTGAACACTGAAGCTTTCTTT. Its protein product is CASSLEPDLNTEAFF.